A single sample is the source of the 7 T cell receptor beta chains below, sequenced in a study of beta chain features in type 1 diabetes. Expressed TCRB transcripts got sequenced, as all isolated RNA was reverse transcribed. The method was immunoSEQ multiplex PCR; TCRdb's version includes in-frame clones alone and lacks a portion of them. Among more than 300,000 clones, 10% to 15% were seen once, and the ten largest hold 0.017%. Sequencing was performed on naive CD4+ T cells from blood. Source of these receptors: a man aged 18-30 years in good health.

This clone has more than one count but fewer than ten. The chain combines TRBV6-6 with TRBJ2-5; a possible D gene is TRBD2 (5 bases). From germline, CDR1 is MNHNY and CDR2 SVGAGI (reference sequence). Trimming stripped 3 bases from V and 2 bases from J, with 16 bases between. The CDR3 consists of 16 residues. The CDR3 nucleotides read TGTGCCAGCAGTTATGGACTCCCCACGGGTCAAGAGACCCAGTACTTC. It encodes CASSYGLPTGQETQYF.

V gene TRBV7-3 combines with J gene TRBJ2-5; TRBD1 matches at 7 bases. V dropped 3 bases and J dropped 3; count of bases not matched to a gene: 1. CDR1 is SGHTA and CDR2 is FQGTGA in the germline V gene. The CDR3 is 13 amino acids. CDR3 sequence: CASSFQGEETQYF. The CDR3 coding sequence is TGTGCCAGCAGCTTCCAGGGGGAAGAGACCCAGTACTTC. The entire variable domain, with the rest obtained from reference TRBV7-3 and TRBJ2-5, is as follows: GAGVSQTPSNKVTEKGKYVELRCDPISGHTALYWYRQSLGQGPEFLIYFQGTGAADDSGLPNDRFFAVRPEGSVSTLKIQRTERGDSAVYLCASSFQGEETQYFGPGTRLLVL.

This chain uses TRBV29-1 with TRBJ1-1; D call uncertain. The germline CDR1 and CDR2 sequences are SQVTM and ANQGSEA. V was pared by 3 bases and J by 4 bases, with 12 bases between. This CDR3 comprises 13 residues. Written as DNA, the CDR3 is TGCAGCGTTGATAGGTCCGGCGGCACTGAAGCTTTCTTT. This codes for CSVDRSGGTEAFF.

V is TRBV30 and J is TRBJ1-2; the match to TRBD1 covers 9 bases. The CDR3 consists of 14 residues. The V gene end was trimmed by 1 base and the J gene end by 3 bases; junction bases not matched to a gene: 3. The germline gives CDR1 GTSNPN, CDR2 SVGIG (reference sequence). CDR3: CAWSGGQGHYGYTF. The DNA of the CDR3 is TGTGCCTGGAGTGGGGGACAGGGCCACTATGGCTACACCTTC.

The DNA of the CDR3 is TGTGCCAGCAGCTTACCGGGGGGTGAGCAGTTCTTC. Its protein is CASSLPGGEQFF. The chain employs TRBV7-2 and TRBJ2-1, with 7 bases matching TRBD2. CDR3 length equals 12 residues. V shed 2 bases and J 9 bases; nucleotides not matched to a gene: 1. The germline V gene encodes CDR1 SGHTA and CDR2 FQGNSA.

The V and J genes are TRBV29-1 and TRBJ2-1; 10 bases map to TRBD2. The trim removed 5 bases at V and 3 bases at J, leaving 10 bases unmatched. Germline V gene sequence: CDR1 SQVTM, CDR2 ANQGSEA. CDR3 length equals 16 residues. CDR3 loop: CSVTGPAGGYYNEQFF. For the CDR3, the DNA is TGCAGCGTTACTGGCCCAGCGGGAGGGTACTACAATGAGCAGTTCTTC.

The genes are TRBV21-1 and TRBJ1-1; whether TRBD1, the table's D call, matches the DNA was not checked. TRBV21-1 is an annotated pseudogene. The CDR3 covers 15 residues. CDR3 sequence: CASSSDDRGETEAFF. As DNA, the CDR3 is TGTGCCAGCAGCAGCGATGACAGGGGAGAGACTGAAGCTTTCTTT.